What follows describes a single T cell receptor beta chain. The CDR3 length is 16 residues. The V and J ends lost 11 bases and 3 bases respectively, with 23 bases between them. Germline CDR1 is MNHNY and CDR2 is SVGAGI (reference sequence). This specimen belongs to a study of tumor-infiltrating lymphocytes in primary liver carcinoma. Study-wide background: Ranging in age from 30 to 69 years, the patients were men and women.

Researchers generated TCR beta cDNA from about 460 ng of total RNA, relying on a constant-region primer. Three rounds of nested multiplex PCR with slightly modified ARM-PCR produced TCR beta libraries. Forward primers for TRBV1-TRBV30 and a C-beta reverse primer served the first two PCR rounds, at roughly 10 cycles each. Each CDR3 protein is one row after TCRdb ran MiXCR on the multiplex PCR reads. The data hold 75,000 to 90,000 distinct CDR3 sequences, with approximately 77% observed a single time. DNA and RNA were both co-extracted from around 20-30 mg of bulk tissue that had not been sorted. Sequenced input: liver tumor tissue from sampling region 1. Regarding subset: tumor region T1, superior pole. The chain is built from TRBV6-6 and TRBJ1-5; no clear D. The origin of this receptor is a man aged 35 to 55 with primary liver carcinoma and hepatitis B virus infection. CDR3 bases: TGTGCCGGTAGTCACCGAGTAGAGTATAACAATCAGCCCCAGCATTTT. It specifies CAGSHRVEYNNQPQHF.